This TCR beta chain is drawn from a study of identifying expanded T cells in peripheral blood. The table came from immunoSEQ multiplex PCR; TCRdb's copy has only in-frame clones and leaves some out. This sample has about 83,000 clones, with 89% found just once. Regarding this clone: Its antigen is undetermined.

Whole-study findings and limits: Technical replicates showed about 1.2 changed clones; approximately 2 weeks 15 to 20; four weeks 19. Across healthy donors, higher total template counts meant significantly greater roughly two-week count variance.

Collection occurred without any documented infections or immune events in donors. J lost 2 bases, V lost 8 bases, and 7 bases had no gene match. The CDR3 runs to 14 residues. CDR1 MNHEY and CDR2 SVGAGI come from the germline V gene. This receptor was obtained from a person between 18 and 75 years old in good health. The sequenced sample was blood. The J gene is TRBJ2-3, the V gene TRBV6-5, with 7 bases identical to TRBD1. CDR3 region: CASRQGVNTDTQYF. DNA for the CDR3: TGTGCCAGCCGACAGGGCGTCAACACAGATACGCAGTATTTT.